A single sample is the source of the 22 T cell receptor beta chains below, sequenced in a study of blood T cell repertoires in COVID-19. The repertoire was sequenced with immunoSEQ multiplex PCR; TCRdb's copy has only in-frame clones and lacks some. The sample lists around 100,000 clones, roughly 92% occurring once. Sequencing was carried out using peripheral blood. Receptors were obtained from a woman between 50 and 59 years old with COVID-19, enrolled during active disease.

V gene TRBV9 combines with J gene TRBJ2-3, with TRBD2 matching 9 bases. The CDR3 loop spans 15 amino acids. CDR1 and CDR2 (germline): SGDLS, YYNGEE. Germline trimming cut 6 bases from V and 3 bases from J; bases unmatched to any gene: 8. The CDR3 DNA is TGTGCCAGCACTTTCGATAGCGGGGGTACAGATACGCAGTATTTT. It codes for CASTFDSGGTDTQYF.

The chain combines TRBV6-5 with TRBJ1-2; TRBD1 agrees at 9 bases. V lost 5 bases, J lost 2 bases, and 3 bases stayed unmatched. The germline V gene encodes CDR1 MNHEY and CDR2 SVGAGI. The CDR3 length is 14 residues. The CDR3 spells CASSRTGVNYGYTF. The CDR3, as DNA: TGTGCCAGCAGTAGGACAGGGGTGAACTATGGCTACACCTTC.

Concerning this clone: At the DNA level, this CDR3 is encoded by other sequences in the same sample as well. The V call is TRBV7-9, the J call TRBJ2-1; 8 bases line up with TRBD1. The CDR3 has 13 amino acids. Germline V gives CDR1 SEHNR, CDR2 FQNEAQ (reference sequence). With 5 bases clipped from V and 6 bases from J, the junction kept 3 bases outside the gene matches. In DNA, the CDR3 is TGTGCCAGCAGCCCAGGACAGGGCAATGAGCAGTTCTTC. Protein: CASSPGQGNEQFF.

The chain's CDR3 is CASSIWGQTDTQYF. The CDR3 coding sequence is TGTGCCAGTAGTATTTGGGGCCAGACAGATACGCAGTATTTT. This chain connects TRBV19 to TRBJ2-3, with D tentatively TRBD1 (5 bases). The V gene lost 3 bases and the J gene lost 3 bases, with 10 bases spanning the gap. This CDR3 has 14 amino acids. Germline V gives CDR1 LNHDA, CDR2 SQIVND (reference sequence).

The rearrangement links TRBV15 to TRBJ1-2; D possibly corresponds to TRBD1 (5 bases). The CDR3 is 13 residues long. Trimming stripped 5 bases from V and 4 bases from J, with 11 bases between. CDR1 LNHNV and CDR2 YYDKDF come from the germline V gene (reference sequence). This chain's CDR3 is CATSYDSSYGYTF. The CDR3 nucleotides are TGTGCCACCAGCTACGACAGCAGCTATGGCTACACCTTC.

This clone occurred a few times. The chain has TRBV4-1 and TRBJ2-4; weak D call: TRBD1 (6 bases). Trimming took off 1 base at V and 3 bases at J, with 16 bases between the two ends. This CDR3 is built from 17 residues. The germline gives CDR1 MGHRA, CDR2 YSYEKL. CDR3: CASSQVTGQGGKNIQYF. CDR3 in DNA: TGCGCCAGCAGCCAAGTAACGGGACAAGGGGGCAAAAACATTCAGTACTTC.

The CDR3 bases are TGTGCCAGCAGACAGGACAGGGCTCAGCAGCCCCAGCATTTT. It translates to CASRQDRAQQPQHF. The chain uses TRBV28 and TRBJ1-5, with TRBD1 matching over 8 bases. Losses at the gene ends were 6 bases for V and 7 bases for J; bases not matched to a gene: 8. Germline CDR1 and CDR2: MDHEN and SYDVKM. The CDR3 consists of 14 residues.

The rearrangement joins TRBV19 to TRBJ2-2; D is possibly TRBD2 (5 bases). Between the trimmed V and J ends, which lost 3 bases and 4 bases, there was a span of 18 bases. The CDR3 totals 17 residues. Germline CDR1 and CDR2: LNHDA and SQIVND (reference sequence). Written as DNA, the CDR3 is TGTGCCAGTAGTATGGAGGAGTACCGGGTGGGCACCGGGGAGCTGTTTTTT. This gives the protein CASSMEEYRVGTGELFF.

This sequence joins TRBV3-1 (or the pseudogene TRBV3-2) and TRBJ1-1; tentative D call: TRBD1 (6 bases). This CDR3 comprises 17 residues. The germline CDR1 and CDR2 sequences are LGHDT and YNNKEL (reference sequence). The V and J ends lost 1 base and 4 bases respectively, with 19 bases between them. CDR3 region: CASSQGEQGWGGTEAFF. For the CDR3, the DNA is TGTGCCAGCAGCCAAGGAGAACAGGGTTGGGGTGGCACTGAAGCTTTCTTT.

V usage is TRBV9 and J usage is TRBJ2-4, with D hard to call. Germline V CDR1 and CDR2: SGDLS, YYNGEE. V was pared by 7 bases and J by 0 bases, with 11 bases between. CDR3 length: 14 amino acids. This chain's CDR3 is CASARDIAKNIQYF. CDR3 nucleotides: TGTGCCAGCGCGAGAGACATAGCCAAAAACATTCAGTACTTC.

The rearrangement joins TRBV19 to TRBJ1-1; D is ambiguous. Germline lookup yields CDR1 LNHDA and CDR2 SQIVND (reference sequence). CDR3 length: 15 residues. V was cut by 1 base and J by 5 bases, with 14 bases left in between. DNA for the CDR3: TGTGCCAGTAGTATAGCTGGAGGAGGTGGAACTGAAGCTTTCTTT. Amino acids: CASSIAGGGGTEAFF.

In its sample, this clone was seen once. The CDR3 DNA sequence: TGTGCCTGGAGTCTCGGGACAGGGGATCAGCCCCAGCATTTT. Encoded protein: CAWSLGTGDQPQHF. The gene calls are TRBV30 and TRBJ1-5; 10 bases match TRBD1. Per germline, CDR1 GTSNPN and CDR2 SVGIG (reference sequence). V shed 2 bases, J shed 5 bases, and the junction held 3 bases outside the gene matches. CDR3 length equals 14 residues. Together with reference TRBV30 and TRBJ1-5, the CDR3 gives the full variable domain: SQTIHQWPATLVQPVGSPLSLECTVEGTSNPNLYWYRQAAGRGLQLLFYSVGIGQISSEVPQNLSASRPQDRQFILSSKKLLLSDSGFYLCAWSLGTGDQPQHFGDGTRLSIL.

The CDR3 sequence is CASSVWTSGVAEQFF. The CDR3 DNA is TGTGCCAGCAGCGTATGGACTAGCGGGGTTGCTGAGCAGTTCTTC. J is TRBJ2-1 and V is TRBV9, with 12 bases aligning to TRBD2. Germline V gene sequence: CDR1 SGDLS, CDR2 YYNGEE. Germline trimming cut 1 base from V and 9 bases from J; bases unmatched to any gene: 5. The CDR3 spans 15 residues.

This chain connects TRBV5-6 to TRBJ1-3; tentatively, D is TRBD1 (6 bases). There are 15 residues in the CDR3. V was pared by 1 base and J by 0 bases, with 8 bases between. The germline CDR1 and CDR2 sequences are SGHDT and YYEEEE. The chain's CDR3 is CASSLRGGSGNTIYF. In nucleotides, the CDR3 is TGTGCCAGCAGCTTGAGGGGGGGCTCTGGAAACACCATATATTTT.

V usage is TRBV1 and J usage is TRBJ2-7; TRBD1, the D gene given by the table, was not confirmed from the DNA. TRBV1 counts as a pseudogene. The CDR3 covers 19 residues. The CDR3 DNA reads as TGCACCAGCAGCCTACCCGACCGTGTGCTGCCTTACAGCTCCTACGAGCAGTACGTC. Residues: CTSSLPDRVLPYSSYEQYV.

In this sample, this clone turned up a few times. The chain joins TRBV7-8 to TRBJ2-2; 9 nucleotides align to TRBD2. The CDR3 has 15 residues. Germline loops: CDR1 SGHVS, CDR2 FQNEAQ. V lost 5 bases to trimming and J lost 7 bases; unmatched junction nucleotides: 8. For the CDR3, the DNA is TGTGCCAGCAGCCGAGGGCGGGGGGGCCTCGGGGAGCTGTTTTTT. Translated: CASSRGRGGLGELFF.

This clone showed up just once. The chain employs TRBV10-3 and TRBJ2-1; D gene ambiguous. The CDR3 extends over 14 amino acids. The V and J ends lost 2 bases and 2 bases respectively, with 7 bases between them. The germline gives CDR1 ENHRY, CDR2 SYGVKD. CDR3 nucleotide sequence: TGTGCCATCAGTGAGGGCGGAGCCTACAATGAGCAGTTCTTC. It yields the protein CAISEGGAYNEQFF.

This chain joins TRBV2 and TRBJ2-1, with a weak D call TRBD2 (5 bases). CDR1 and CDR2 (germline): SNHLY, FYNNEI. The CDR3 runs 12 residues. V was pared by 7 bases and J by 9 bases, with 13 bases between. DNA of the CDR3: TGTGCCAGCAAGGGAGCTTTCGGTGAGCAGTTCTTC. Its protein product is CASKGAFGEQFF.

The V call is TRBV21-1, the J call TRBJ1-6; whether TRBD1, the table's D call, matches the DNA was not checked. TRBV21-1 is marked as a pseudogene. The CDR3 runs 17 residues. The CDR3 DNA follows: TGTGCCAGCCCCCCCTTTGGGGCCTACTCCTATAATTCACCCCTCCACTTT. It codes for CASPPFGAYSYNSPLHF.

CDR3 region: CSVDSGGANEQFF. In DNA form, the CDR3 reads TGCAGCGTTGACAGCGGGGGGGCAAATGAGCAGTTCTTC. This chain uses TRBV29-1 with TRBJ2-1, with 10 nucleotides matching TRBD2. The V gene end was trimmed by 3 bases and the J gene end by 7 bases; junction bases not matched to a gene: 3. Germline V gives CDR1 SQVTM, CDR2 ANQGSEA. This CDR3 is 13 amino acids long.

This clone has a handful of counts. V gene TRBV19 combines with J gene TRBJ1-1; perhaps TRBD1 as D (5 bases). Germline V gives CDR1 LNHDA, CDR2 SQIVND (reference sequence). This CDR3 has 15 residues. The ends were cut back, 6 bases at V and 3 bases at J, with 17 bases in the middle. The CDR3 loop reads CASSRQGMGHTEAFF. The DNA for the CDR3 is TGTGCCAGTAGCCGGCAGGGCATGGGGCACACTGAAGCTTTCTTT. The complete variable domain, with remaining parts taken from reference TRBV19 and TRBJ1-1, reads DGGITQSPKYLFRKEGQNVTLSCEQNLNHDAMYWYRQDPGQGLRLIYYSQIVNDFQKGDIAEGYSVSREKKESFPLTVTSAQKNPTAFYLCASSRQGMGHTEAFFGQGTRLTVV.

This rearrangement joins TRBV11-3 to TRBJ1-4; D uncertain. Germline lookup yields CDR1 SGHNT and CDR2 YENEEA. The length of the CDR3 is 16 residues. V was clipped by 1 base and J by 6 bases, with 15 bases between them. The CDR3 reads CASSLGWAKDDEKLFF. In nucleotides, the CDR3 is TGTGCCAGCAGCTTAGGATGGGCAAAAGATGATGAAAAACTGTTTTTT.